The TCR beta chain under discussion was sequenced for a study of cytomegalovirus exposure and HLA in healthy donors. General study findings and limits: High sensitivity and specificity were reportedly achieved when the classifier diagnosed cytomegalovirus status.

13 Jbeta primers and 60 Vbeta primers were used for the PCR. The table came from immunoSEQ multiplex PCR; TCRdb's copy has only in-frame clones and leaves some out. This sample has 150,000 to 250,000 clones, with 79% found just once. Comments on this clone: Its antigen remains unknown.

What was sequenced was PBMCs. The TCR was taken from a woman between 25 and 40 years old in good health and CMV-seropositive.

The CDR3 reads CASSDGQSSSGNTIYF. The CDR3 DNA sequence: TGCGCCAGCAGCGACGGACAGTCGAGCTCTGGAAACACCATATATTTT. The V and J genes are TRBV4-1 and TRBJ1-3, with a possible D match to TRBD1 (6 bases). The length of the CDR3 is 16 residues. Germline CDR1 reads MGHRA; CDR2 reads YSYEKL. V was cut by 5 bases and J by 0 bases, with 14 bases left in between.